This paragraph covers one T cell receptor beta chain sequence. Antigen: not known. TCRdb used MiXCR to reprocess the 5' RACE reads, holding one entry per CDR3 protein. The sample yields over 9,000 distinct CDR3 sequences, less than 65% seen once. Study results and caveats: Larger-cohort validation covered only one TCR beta V-J rearrangement.

After removal of 6 bases from V and 7 bases from J, the junction contained 8 bases not matched to a gene. Per germline, CDR1 MNHEY and CDR2 SVGAGI. The CDR3 has 14 residues. The sequence derives from a female donor with breast cancer. Sequencing was performed on tumor-infiltrating memory CD4+ T cells sorted from the breast tumor. Regarding subset: memory CD4+ T cells, CD4+CD45RO+CD25-. The chain recombines TRBV6-5 with TRBJ2-1; the match to TRBD2 covers 8 bases. Written as DNA, the CDR3 is TGTGCCAGCAGGGCGAGCGGGAGTTGGAATGAGCAGTTCTTC. Amino acid sequence: CASRASGSWNEQFF.